The rows below give T cell receptor beta chains drawn from one sample of a study of T cell changes during pregnancy in multiple sclerosis. The protocol was immunoSEQ multiplex PCR, while the TCRdb copy is restricted to in-frame clones and leaves out a portion. Here the sample spans under 110,000 clones, more than 80% being singletons. The sample consisted of peripheral blood, taken before pregnancy. These receptors were taken from a female donor with multiple sclerosis, enrolled in a pregnancy study. CDR3s include the opening cysteine and the closing phenylalanine or tryptophan. A D gene is named only where the DNA matches it firmly. Size is stated for part of the rows, as once, few or many counts, or as a class when the clone is expanded.

D gene	V gene	J gene	clone size	CDR3 DNA	CDR3 protein
NA	TRBV30	TRBJ1-1	NA	TGTGCCTGGAGCAAAGGGGGGGACACTGAAGCTTTCTTT	CAWSKGGDTEAFF
NA	TRBV2	TRBJ1-6	NA	TGTGCCAGCGCCCGGGGGGCCAGCTATAATTCACCCCTCCACTTT	CASARGASYNSPLHF
NA	TRBV19	TRBJ2-1	NA	TGTGCCAGTAGTATTGGGACTTCGAAGAATGAGCAGTTCTTC	CASSIGTSKNEQFF
TRBD1	TRBV6-1	TRBJ1-3	NA	TGTGCCAGCAGCGTGGACAGGGGGAGAAACACCATATATTTT	CASSVDRGRNTIYF
NA	TRBV7-8	TRBJ2-2	NA	TGTGCCAGCAGCTTAGTTATAACGGCGAACACCGGGGAGCTGTTTTTT	CASSLVITANTGELFF
TRBD1	TRBV4-2	TRBJ1-1	NA	TGTGCCAGCAGCCCCAGACAGGGGGCATCTGAAGCTTTCTTT	CASSPRQGASEAFF
NA	TRBV28	TRBJ1-1	few	TGTGCCAGCAGTTTACCGTCGAACACTGAAGCTTTCTTT	CASSLPSNTEAFF
TRBD1	TRBV9	TRBJ2-7	NA	TGTGCCAGCAGCCTGGACAGGGCCCACGAGCAGTACTTC	CASSLDRAHEQYF
NA	TRBV2	TRBJ1-3	once	TGTGCCAGCAGCCGCGACCAGACAGGTGGAAACACCATATATTTT	CASSRDQTGGNTIYF
NA	TRBV19	TRBJ1-5	NA	TGTGCCAGTAGCTGGAGTCGGTTCAATCAGCCCCAGCATTTT	CASSWSRFNQPQHF
NA	TRBV28	TRBJ1-2	NA	TGTGCCAGCAGTTTACCCCCTCTACAGACTAACTATGGCTACACCTTC	CASSLPPLQTNYGYTF
NA	TRBV7-9	TRBJ2-5	NA	TGTGCCAGCAGCTACTATGAGACCCAGTACTTC	CASSYYETQYF
TRBD1	TRBV28	TRBJ1-4	NA	TGTGCCAGCAATCAGGACAGGAGCTCTGAAAAACTGTTTTTT	CASNQDRSSEKLFF
NA	TRBV10-3	TRBJ1-2	few	TGTGCCATCAGAGGAGGGGAATCCTATGGCTACACCTTC	CAIRGGESYGYTF
NA	TRBV30	TRBJ2-7	NA	TGTGCCGCAGAACCGGGCTCCTACGAGCAGTACTTC	CAAEPGSYEQYF
NA	TRBV11-2	TRBJ2-2	NA	TGTGCCAGCAGCCGTGGGACACTAGCGAACACCGGGGAGCTGTTTTTT	CASSRGTLANTGELFF
NA	TRBV7-9	TRBJ2-2	NA	TGTGCCAGCAGCTTATACAATTCCCCCGGGGAGCTGTTTTTT	CASSLYNSPGELFF
TRBD2	TRBV7-8	TRBJ2-7	once	TGTGCCAGCAGCTTAGGCCCCGTACTAGCGGGGCTATCCTACGAGCAGTACTTC	CASSLGPVLAGLSYEQYF
NA	TRBV19	TRBJ1-5	NA	TGTGCCAGTAGTATTGAGAGGGATGGACCCCAGCATTTT	CASSIERDGPQHF
NA	TRBV12-5	TRBJ1-2	NA	TGTGCTAGTGGTGGCGGGAAGGGGAAGGATTTATCGGGGAACTATGGCTACACCTTC	CASGGGKGKDLSGNYGYTF
NA	TRBV30	TRBJ1-5	NA	TGTGCCTGGAGTGCCCACACTAGCAATCAGCCCCAGCATTTT	CAWSAHTSNQPQHF
TRBD1	TRBV7-9	TRBJ1-3	NA	TGTGCCAGCAGCCCGACAGGGTCCTCTGGAAACACCATATATTTT	CASSPTGSSGNTIYF
NA	TRBV7-2	TRBJ2-7	NA	TGTGCCAGCAGCTTATATATGGGGCGCGGCGAGCAGTACTTC	CASSLYMGRGEQYF
NA	TRBV20-1	TRBJ2-7	NA	TGCAGTGCTTTGGACAAATACGAGCAGTACTTC	CSALDKYEQYF
NA	TRBV18	TRBJ1-5	once	TGTGCCAGCTCACCAGATATCCGGGGTCAGCCCCAGCATTTT	CASSPDIRGQPQHF
TRBD1	TRBV10-3	TRBJ1-1	once	TGTGCCATCAGGCTGGACAGGGAATTGCACACTGAAGCTTTCTTT	CAIRLDRELHTEAFF
TRBD2	TRBV28	TRBJ2-1	NA	TGTGCCACCAAGGGACTAGCGTTTTACAATGAGCAGTTCTTC	CATKGLAFYNEQFF
TRBD2	TRBV5-6	TRBJ2-1	NA	TGTGCCAGCAGCCTGGGACTAGCGGGGGGACCTACTAGGGACAATGAGCAGTTCTTC	CASSLGLAGGPTRDNEQFF
TRBD1	TRBV28	TRBJ2-2	NA	TGTGCCAGCAGCGAAACAGGGGACACCGGGGAGCTGTTTTTT	CASSETGDTGELFF
NA	TRBV11-1	TRBJ2-7	NA	TGTGCCAGCAGCTTAGGCCGCGGCTACGAGCAGTACTTC	CASSLGRGYEQYF
NA	TRBV7-9	TRBJ1-2	once	TGTGCCAGCAGCCGGGAGGGCAGGGGAAAGGTATTCGGTGGCTACACCTTC	CASSREGRGKVFGGYTF
NA	TRBV27	TRBJ2-2	NA	TGTGCCAGCACCCAAGAATATTCAGCTAGAGGGGAGCTGTTTTTT	CASTQEYSARGELFF
TRBD1	TRBV25-1	TRBJ1-4	NA	TGTGCCAGCAGCGACCTGGACAGGCGAGACGAAAAACTGTTTTTT	CASSDLDRRDEKLFF
NA	TRBV7-6	TRBJ1-5	NA	TGTGCCAGCAGCGAGCAGGGAGGACAGCCCCAGCATTTT	CASSEQGGQPQHF
NA	TRBV6-1	TRBJ1-2	NA	TGTGCCAGCAGTGAAGAGGGGATGCTGGGCTATGGCTACACCTTC	CASSEEGMLGYGYTF
NA	TRBV6-5	TRBJ2-1	NA	TGTGCCAGCTCCTATAGCCGGTCTCTTTACAATGAGCAGTTCTTC	CASSYSRSLYNEQFF
NA	TRBV18	TRBJ2-2	NA	TGTGCCAGCTCACTCCAATTAGACACCGGGGAGCTGTTTTTT	CASSLQLDTGELFF
TRBD2	TRBV7-9	TRBJ2-6	NA	TGTGCCAGCAGCCTAAGCGGGGGACACTCTGGGGCCAACGTCCTGACTTTC	CASSLSGGHSGANVLTF
TRBD1	TRBV19	TRBJ1-2	NA	TGTGCCAGTAGTATGAATAACAGGGGGGACTATGGCTACACCTTC	CASSMNNRGDYGYTF
TRBD1	TRBV5-6	TRBJ2-7	NA	TGTGCCAGCAGCTCGGGACAGGGATACTACGAGCAGTACTTC	CASSSGQGYYEQYF
NA	TRBV27	TRBJ1-2	NA	TGTGCCAGCAGTCCAGACGGGAACTATGGCTACACCTTC	CASSPDGNYGYTF
NA	TRBV6-1	TRBJ2-1	once	TGTGCCAGCAAGTACCCTAGTGTCGATGAGCAGTTCTTC	CASKYPSVDEQFF
NA	TRBV27	TRBJ1-1	NA	TGTGCCAGCGGTAGGACACGAAACACTGAAGCTTTCTTT	CASGRTRNTEAFF
NA	TRBV5-1	TRBJ1-2	once	TGCGCCAGCGGCATGGACCCCGCGACAGACCGGTTGTGGGGCTACACCTTC	CASGMDPATDRLWGYTF
NA	TRBV19	TRBJ1-2	NA	TGTGCCAGTAAAGGACAGAACTATGGCTACACCTTC	CASKGQNYGYTF
NA	TRBV2	TRBJ2-7	NA	TGTGCCAGCACCCTAAGTCAGGGCTACGAGCAGTACTTC	CASTLSQGYEQYF